This T cell receptor beta chain derives from a study of human T cells and chemical hapten exposure. The V end was cut by 5 bases, the J end by 7 bases, with 23 bases between. This CDR3 spans 16 amino acids. CDR1 is LGHNA, CDR2 YNFKEQ, per germline. Time point denoted: patch test 1, 2 weeks after DPC sensitization. Specified treatment: therapeutic diphenylcyclopropenone sensitization with weekly scalp DPC. The sample holds many counts of this clonotype. TCRdb recomputed calls from the RACE reads with MiXCR, one row per CDR3 protein. The repertoire consists of 100,000 or so distinct CDR3 sequences, with approximately 11% occurring once and the leading ten covering around 3.4%.

V and J are TRBV4-2 and TRBJ1-2, with D unresolved. The clonotype was recovered from a woman between 35 and 50 years old with alopecia areata. Some clones in this sample may be carry-over from other donors' samples. The specimen was whole blood, collected in connection with sensitization to the hapten diphenylcyclopropenone (DPC). The CDR3 region has the DNA TGTGCCAGCAGCGATTCCTACCCCGGGATTCCGGCTGGCTACACCTTC. Translated: CASSDSYPGIPAGYTF.